The clone carrying this TCR beta chain has just one count. Clones were sequenced by immunoSEQ multiplex PCR, and TCRdb holds only the in-frame ones, with some missing. The profile shows fewer than 500,000 clones, more than 75% of them singletons. Between the trimmed V and J ends, which lost 2 bases and 0 bases, there was a span of 11 bases. The CDR3 is 15 amino acids. The germline CDR1 and CDR2 sequences are SGHTA and FQGTGA. This specimen belongs to a study of blood T cell repertoires in COVID-19. The chain uses TRBV7-3 and TRBJ2-7; D gene unclear. What was sequenced was PBMCs or T cells enriched from blood (not recorded which). The sequence derives from a woman aged 30 to 39 with acute COVID-19. As DNA, the CDR3 is TGTGCCAGCAGCTTATCTCCGGCTAGCTCCTACGAGCAGTACTTC. Translated, it gives CASSLSPASSYEQYF.